The T cell receptor beta chain described here comes from a study of cytomegalovirus exposure and HLA in healthy donors. Germline CDR1 and CDR2: SGHTA and FQGTGA. This CDR3 region has 16 residues. Trimming took 5 bases from V and 2 from J; bases not matched to a gene: 8. Concerning this clone: Its matching antigen is unknown.

Study findings and constraints: In vitro data verified three CMV-associated chains as specific for CMV antigens.

The data were produced by immunoSEQ multiplex PCR, yet TCRdb's version contains in-frame clones alone and is incomplete. Of some 99,000 clones listed, roughly 90% were seen once; the top ten hold more than 2%. Specimen: PBMCs. The origin of this receptor is a woman aged 18-35 years in good health and CMV-seronegative. The rearrangement joins TRBV7-3 to TRBJ2-3; 9 nucleotides agree with TRBD2. The DNA for the CDR3 is TGTGCCAGCAGCCCGACTATAGCGGGGGTCACAGATACGCAGTATTTT. It codes for CASSPTIAGVTDTQYF. Full variable domain (outside the CDR3, taken from reference TRBV7-3 and TRBJ2-3): GAGVSQTPSNKVTEKGKYVELRCDPISGHTALYWYRQSLGQGPEFLIYFQGTGAADDSGLPNDRFFAVRPEGSVSTLKIQRTERGDSAVYLCASSPTIAGVTDTQYFGPGTRLTVL.